Here is one TCR beta chain with its context. Its cognate antigen has yet to be identified. Base qualities are not provided; no much larger clone lies one nucleotide away. In total, approximately 610 healthy bone marrow donors made up the cohort. Cohort members were all nominally healthy when sampled, although unrecorded immune exposures were likely present. The donor tested CMV seronegative and was one of the 352 seronegative cohort members. Each donor provided a peripheral blood sample, and peripheral blood mononuclear cells were used for TCR beta sequencing. Genomic DNA extraction from the blood cell samples was performed with the Qiagen DNeasy Blood Extraction Kit. The library was generated by the immunoSEQ multiplex PCR assay. For the multiplex PCR, a mixture combining 60 forward primers for TCR Vbeta segments and 13 reverse primers for TCR Jbeta segments was used. A multiplex PCR assay on genomic DNA amplified the CDR3 region of rearranged TCR beta genes. The Illumina HiSeq System was used to sequence the amplified TCR beta libraries as 87-base-pair reads. Turning to the authors' computational methods: Across the 600 to 700 repertoires, a later analysis counted roughly 77 million unique TCR beta chains, 9.5 million to 13 million of which were shared by at least two donors. Raw reads were error-corrected and collapsed into unique sequences with a nearest-neighbor algorithm that merged closely related sequences to remove PCR and sequencing errors. CDR3 sequences were aligned to IMGT reference sequences to assign V, D and J gene segments. For a sequence to be retained, a match of at least six nucleotides to both a V gene segment and a J gene segment was required. A rearrangement was called productive if the CDR3 had no stop codons and remained in frame with V and J, and every other rearrangement was called non-productive. CDR3 was defined by IMGT convention, running from the second conserved V-encoded cysteine to the conserved J-encoded phenylalanine. The earlier analysis of about 570 of the donors excluded any sequence lacking an unambiguous match to a single V gene segment. In an earlier analysis of approximately 560 of the donors, a V segment was called functional when productive rearrangements were above 56.7%, and segregating when the standard deviation between donors exceeded 5%. A statistical classification framework was built to diagnose cytomegalovirus status from the catalog of TCR beta chain sequences. In a later analysis, V and J genes were assigned by comparing TCR nucleotide sequences against IMGT/GENE-DB human TR gene sequences. Using the TCRdist pipeline, a later analysis assigned CDR3 sequences along with most-parsimonious VDJ recombination scenarios. In a later analysis, each TCR beta chain was defined by its CDR3 amino acid sequence together with its V-gene family, and reads without a unique V-gene family were excluded. To address suspected cross-contamination and a sequencing artifact, a later analysis removed 592 highly shared, low-generation-probability nucleotide sequences. A later analysis calculated a clonal expansion index for each public chain from normalized within-repertoire ranks of inferred template counts. In a later analysis, generation probabilities were computed with a VDJ recombination model fitted to out-of-frame rearrangements, and the resulting probabilities were checked against IGoR. Hypergeometric tests were used in a later analysis to score TCR-TCR, TCR-HLA and TCR-CMV co-occurrence, with a repertoire-size bias correction applied to the TCR pairs. A later analysis estimated false discovery rates by permuting HLA or CMV assignments 20 times. In a later analysis, co-occurring TCRs were grouped using DBSCAN, with TCRdist sequence similarity added in when clustering inside HLA-allele-positive subsets. For co-occurrence clustering, repertoires with fewer than 30,000 or more than 120,000 public chains were excluded, along with several repertoires with anomalous nucleotide sharing. The table was pulled from immuneACCESS by TCRdb, which kept in-frame rearrangements only. Such tables lose some clones; where checked, under half of the loss comes from unresolved V genes, and the rest has no known cause. The V and J calls and clone size were taken over from that table, and D and trimming were inferred from the DNA. This sample comprises fewer than 250,000 clones, roughly 77% of them detected only once. Around 1.6% of the sample is held by the ten biggest clonotypes.

The CDR3 goes from the cysteine to the phenylalanine over 16 residues. The only DNA kept is the CDR3, 48 bases in frame from the first base. The germline V gene (reference sequence) sets CDR1 to MNHEY and CDR2 to SMNVEV. Trimming accounts for 4 bases at V and 3 bases at J, while the number of junction bases matched to no gene is 9. This sample is drawn from a study of cytomegalovirus exposure and HLA in healthy donors (dated by TCRdb to about 2017). With respect to the entire study: According to an earlier analysis of a few hundred of the donors, about 180 million T cells yielded 90 million to 140 million unique TCR beta sequences and about 300 Gb of sequence data. Across around 400 genotyped donors of the cohort, an average of about 240,000 unique TCR beta nucleotide sequences per donor were sequenced, and 15% to 20% of those sequences were non-productive. An earlier analysis of fewer than 750 of the donors used high-throughput TCR beta sequencing to judge whether each TCR beta V gene segment behaved as functional or pseudogenic. The study aimed to test whether cataloging public T cell receptors could reveal signatures of past pathogen exposure. An early release covering roughly 600 HLA-typed donors comprised about 290 gigabases of sequencing data and tens of millions of unique TCR sequences. Class I and class II HLA loci were covered by the typing at four-digit resolution. Using immunosequencing, the study profiled T cell repertoires from about 650 subjects and related those repertoires to cytomegalovirus serostatus. A handful of DR-DQ haplotypes were treated as single units for association and clustering because of strong linkage in the cohort. Every repertoire in the discovery cohort had been generated on one and the same sequencing platform. A later analysis re-examined previously published TCR beta repertoires from roughly 720 donors and added high-resolution HLA genotyping to investigate patterns of TCR occurrence. The genetic ancestry cluster associated with self-reported Caucasian donors included 81% of the roughly 400 genotyped donors. Rather than drawing on any new phenotypic data, the later analysis identified candidate immune exposures from TCR beta sequences and the way those sequences occurred across donors. The number of typed donors differed by locus: about 620-640 for A, B, C, DRB1 and DQB1; 500 to 550 for DQA1; around 580 for DPA1; and around 470 for DPB1. A later genetic analysis took genome-wide SNP genotypes for about 60% of the roughly 670 donors and used that subset as a discovery cohort. Along with the roughly 710-subject first cohort, a separate validation cohort of over a hundred different subjects was used. To predict cytomegalovirus infection status, the study combined high-throughput TCR immunosequencing, statistical association of individual TCRs with disease status, and machine learning. Alongside the repertoire data, information on donor age, sex, ethnicity and CMV serostatus was compiled.

The full study reports these points: Because HLA typing was missing for some donors at each locus, association tests included only the typed subset. A group of highly shared sequence variants was considered likely to be a technical artifact of the sequencing pipeline. At a false discovery rate of 0.05, a later analysis linked fewer than 20,000 TCR beta sequences to specific HLA alleles. When HLA alleles, especially DR and DQ, strongly co-occurred, TCR associations were difficult to assign to individual alleles. The presence/absence analyses assumed that sequencing depth was roughly uniform across donors, and that assumption may not be true. A later analysis found that HLA-associated TCR beta chains were more clonally expanded and had lower generation probabilities than equally common non-associated chains. In vitro tests confirmed that a few of the cytomegalovirus-associated TCR beta chains recognize cytomegalovirus antigens. In a later genetic analysis, a missense DCLRE1C variant was associated with V-gene and J-gene trimming of TCR beta chains, and the association was replicated in an independent cohort. A later analysis reported that several top co-occurrence clusters appeared linked to parvovirus B19, influenza, CMV and Epstein-Barr virus. In this cohort, only TCR beta chains were sequenced, and detectable features were limited by the absence of alpha or paired-chain data. In a later analysis, TCR association rates were found to vary across HLA loci, with the most associated TCRs seen for DRB1 alleles and the fewest for HLA-C alleles. An earlier analysis of 587 of the donors showed that most TCR beta V segments appeared in productive rearrangements either about 90% or about 30% of the time, which broadly matched IMGT annotations. The study listed 150 to 200 TCR beta chains as associated with cytomegalovirus. Some IMGT-functional V segments, including TRBV6-2 and TRBV6-3, could not be told apart with the 87-base-pair reads, so those segments were excluded. According to the authors, the approach could potentially be generalized to other disease states and immunological phenotypes. A further reported finding was that TCR beta sequences accurately predicted the HLA-A and HLA-B alleles for most subjects in the first cohort. Correlated functional status among segregating V segments might be attributable to linkage disequilibrium, but an unknown experimental factor could not be ruled out. The classifier was reported to diagnose cytomegalovirus status with high specificity and sensitivity in both the original and validation cohorts. Because counts were too low, fewer than 20 rarely observed V segments, including chromosome 9 orphons, were excluded from the earlier analysis of about 500 of the donors. According to a later analysis, most CMV-associated TCR beta chains appeared to be HLA-restricted, and the HLA associations seemed to be driven largely by CMV exposure. Across donors, most TCR sequences were observed very rarely, whereas some public TCRs were present in many individuals. For the cohort, immune exposure information was limited to CMV serostatus. In a later genetic analysis, fewer N-insertions in productive TCRs were reported among donors in an Asian-associated ancestry cluster than the approximately 670-donor mean.

The chain couples TRBV27 to TRBJ2-7; 10 of the junction bases match TRBD2. This receptor was obtained from a woman aged 45-65 years in good health and CMV-seronegative. Material for sequencing was PBMCs. The CDR3 in this case is CASSSYPSGSVYEQYF. Here is the DNA: TGTGCCAGCAGTTCCTATCCTAGCGGGAGTGTCTACGAGCAGTACTTC.